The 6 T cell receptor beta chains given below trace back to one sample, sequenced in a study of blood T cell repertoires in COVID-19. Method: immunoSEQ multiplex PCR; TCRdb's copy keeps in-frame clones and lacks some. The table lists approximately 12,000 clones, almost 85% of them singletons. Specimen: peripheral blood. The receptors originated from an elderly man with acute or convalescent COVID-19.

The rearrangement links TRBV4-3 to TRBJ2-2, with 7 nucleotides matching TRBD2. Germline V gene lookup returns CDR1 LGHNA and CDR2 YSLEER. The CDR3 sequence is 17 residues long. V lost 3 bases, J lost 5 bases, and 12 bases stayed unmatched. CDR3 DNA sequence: TGCGCCAGCAGCCACACCGGAGCGGGATTAGGGACCGGGGAGCTGTTTTTT. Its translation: CASSHTGAGLGTGELFF.

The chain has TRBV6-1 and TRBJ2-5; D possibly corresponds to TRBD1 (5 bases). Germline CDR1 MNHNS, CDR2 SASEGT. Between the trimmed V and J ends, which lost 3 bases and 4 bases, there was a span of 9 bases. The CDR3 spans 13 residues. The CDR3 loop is CASSDRGGETQYF. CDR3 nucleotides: TGTGCCAGCAGTGATAGGGGTGGAGAGACCCAGTACTTC.

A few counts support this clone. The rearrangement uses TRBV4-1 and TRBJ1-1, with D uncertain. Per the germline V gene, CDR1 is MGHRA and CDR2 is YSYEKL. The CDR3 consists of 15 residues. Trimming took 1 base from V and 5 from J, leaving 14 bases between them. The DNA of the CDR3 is TGCGCCAGCAGCCAAGCCGCCGAGGTACGTACTGAAGCTTTCTTT. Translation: CASSQAAEVRTEAFF.

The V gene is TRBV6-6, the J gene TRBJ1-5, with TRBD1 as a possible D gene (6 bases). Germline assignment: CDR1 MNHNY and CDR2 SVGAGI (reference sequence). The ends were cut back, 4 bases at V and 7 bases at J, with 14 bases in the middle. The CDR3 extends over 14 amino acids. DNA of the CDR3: TGTGCCAGCAGTTTTTACAGGGTGTGGCAGCCCCAGCATTTT. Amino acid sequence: CASSFYRVWQPQHF.

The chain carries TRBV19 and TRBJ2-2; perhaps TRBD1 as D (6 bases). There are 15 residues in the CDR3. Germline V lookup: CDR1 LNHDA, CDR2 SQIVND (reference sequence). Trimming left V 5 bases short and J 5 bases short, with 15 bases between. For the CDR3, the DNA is TGTGCCAGTAGTTCCGGGACACAATCTACCGGGGAGCTGTTTTTT. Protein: CASSSGTQSTGELFF.

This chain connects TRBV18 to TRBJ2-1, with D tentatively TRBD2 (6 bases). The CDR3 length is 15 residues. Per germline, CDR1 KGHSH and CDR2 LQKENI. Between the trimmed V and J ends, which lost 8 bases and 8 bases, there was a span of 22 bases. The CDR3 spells CASTPRAEDYYEQFF. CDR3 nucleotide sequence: TGTGCCAGCACCCCCCGGGCGGAGGACTATTATGAGCAGTTCTTC.